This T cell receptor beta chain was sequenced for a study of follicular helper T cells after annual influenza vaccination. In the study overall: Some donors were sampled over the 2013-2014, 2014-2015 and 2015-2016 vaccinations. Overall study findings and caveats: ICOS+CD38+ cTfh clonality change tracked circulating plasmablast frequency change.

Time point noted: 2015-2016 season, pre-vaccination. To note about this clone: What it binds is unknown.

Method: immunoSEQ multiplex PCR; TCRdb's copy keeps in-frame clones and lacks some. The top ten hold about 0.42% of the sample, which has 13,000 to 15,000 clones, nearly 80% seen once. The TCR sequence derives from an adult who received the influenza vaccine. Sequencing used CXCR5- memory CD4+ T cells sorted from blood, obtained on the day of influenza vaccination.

The DNA for the CDR3 is TGTGCCAGCAACCGACTAGCGGGGGGAGCGTACGAGCAGTACTTC. It translates to CASNRLAGGAYEQYF. V is TRBV2 and J is TRBJ2-7; 13 bases line up with TRBD2. The CDR3 runs to 15 residues. Germline trimming cut 7 bases from V and 4 bases from J; bases unmatched to any gene: 7. Germline lookup yields CDR1 SNHLY and CDR2 FYNNEI.